The count of the clone carrying this T cell receptor beta chain is one. Its antigen is undetermined. This CDR3 is built from 13 residues. Trimming removed 3 bases from V and 12 bases from J; junction bases left unmatched: 6. Germline V CDR1 and CDR2: MNHNS, SASEGT. These data originate in a study of T cell responses to AZD1222 COVID-19 vaccine. The study, taken as a whole, reports: Donors were chiefly white British, with a greater number of females, and clonal diversity was perhaps underestimated. All repertoire sampling was performed exclusively after the peak T cell response.

Generated by immunoSEQ multiplex PCR, the TCRdb table keeps only in-frame clones and is missing some. The sample has about 110,000 clones, roughly nine tenths seen once. V is TRBV6-1 and J is TRBJ1-4; 8 bases are a match to TRBD1. The material sequenced was peripheral blood, taken 28 days after the second AZD1222 dose. The sequence derives from an adult who received the AZD1222 COVID-19 vaccine. This CDR3 reads CASSEGVRGQLFF. CDR3 DNA: TGTGCCAGCAGTGAGGGGGTCAGGGGGCAACTGTTTTTT.